A single sample gave rise to the 2 T cell receptor beta chains below, sequenced in a study of cytomegalovirus exposure and HLA in healthy donors. The PCR contained 60 Vbeta and 13 Jbeta primers. Here immunoSEQ multiplex PCR was the method, and the copy in TCRdb shows in-frame clones only, minus some. The profile shows about 150,000 clones, 80% of them singletons. Material for sequencing was PBMCs. The source of these receptors is a man under 40 in good health and CMV-seropositive.

V gene TRBV2 combines with J gene TRBJ2-7; TRBD2 agrees at 8 bases. Trimming removed 6 bases from V and 2 bases from J; junction bases left unmatched: 9. The CDR3 consists of 15 residues. In germline, CDR1 is SNHLY, CDR2 FYNNEI. CDR3 amino acids: CASRERSGGPYEQYF. The CDR3, as DNA: TGTGCCAGCAGGGAACGCAGCGGGGGCCCCTACGAGCAGTACTTC.

J is TRBJ2-3 and V is TRBV6-5; weak D call: TRBD1 (6 bases). The CDR3 runs to 14 residues. Germline assignment: CDR1 MNHEY and CDR2 SVGAGI. V gave up 6 bases and J gave up 2 bases, with 12 bases separating them. The CDR3 nucleotides are TGTGCCAGCAGCCGTCAGGGGATCACAGATACGCAGTATTTT. It is translated as CASSRQGITDTQYF.